These 18 T cell receptor beta chains originate from one sample sequenced in a study of T-cell memory formation after mild COVID-19. Using its own MiXCR run on the 5' RACE reads, TCRdb lists one record per CDR3 protein. Of approximately 350,000 distinct CDR3 sequences listed, around 27% were seen once; the top ten hold roughly 13%. The sequenced material came from PBMCs or a T cell subset sorted from them (not recorded which). Receptors originate from an adult woman who had mild COVID-19 (a few samples of this study predate the infection). Cell type and time point are not known.

This sequence joins TRBV6-2 or TRBV6-3 and TRBJ1-6; D is ambiguous. Between the trimmed V and J ends, which lost 8 bases and 1 base, there was a span of 15 bases. Germline V CDR1 and CDR2: MNHEY, SVGEGT. The CDR3 extends over 16 amino acids. The CDR3 is CASHVDPRSYNSPLHF. Here the CDR3 DNA reads TGTGCCAGCCACGTGGACCCGAGATCCTATAATTCACCCCTCCACTTT.

This clonotype was observed many times. The chain employs TRBV4-1 and TRBJ2-3, with 8 bases matching TRBD1. The V gene end was trimmed by 4 bases and the J gene end by 3 bases; junction bases not matched to a gene: 6. Germline values: CDR1 MGHRA, CDR2 YSYEKL. The CDR3 has 15 amino acids. The CDR3 DNA is TGCGCCAGCAGCCGGAAGACAGGGGTTACAGATACGCAGTATTTT. Translated, it gives CASSRKTGVTDTQYF.

The chain combines TRBV7-3 with TRBJ2-5, with D perhaps being TRBD1 or TRBD2 (7 bases each). CDR1 is SGHTA and CDR2 is FQGTGA in the germline V gene. CDR3 length: 15 amino acids. V dropped 5 bases and J dropped 3 bases, with 16 bases sitting between them. The CDR3 loop reads CASSEGSGTEETQYF. CDR3 sequence (DNA): TGTGCCAGCAGCGAAGGCAGCGGGACAGAAGAGACCCAGTACTTC.

J is TRBJ1-1 and V is TRBV5-1, with D possibly matching TRBD1 (5 bases). The CDR3 runs 15 residues. Trimming pared 0 bases from V and 5 bases from J, leaving 14 bases between. Germline-derived CDR1 and CDR2 are SGHRS and YFSETQ. The CDR3 here is CASSLVWGVGTEAFF. The CDR3 DNA reads TGCGCCAGCAGCTTGGTTTGGGGGGTTGGGACTGAAGCTTTCTTT.

This clonotype has just a few counts. The rearrangement joins TRBV11-2 to TRBJ2-5; a weak D match, TRBD2 (6 bases). The CDR3 is 15 residues long. Trimming removed 5 bases from V and 0 bases from J, with 13 bases in between. From germline, CDR1 is SGHAT and CDR2 FQNNGV. CDR3 region: CASSGRGVYQETQYF. The CDR3 region has the DNA TGTGCCAGCAGCGGTCGCGGGGTGTACCAAGAGACCCAGTACTTC.

This clonotype was counted between two and nine times. The chain is built from TRBV4-3 and TRBJ1-4; 8 bases align to TRBD1. The CDR3 runs 15 residues. Germline lookup yields CDR1 LGHNA and CDR2 YSLEER. V lost 1 base and J lost 8; bases outside the gene matches: 6. The DNA for the CDR3 is TGCGCCAGCAGCCAAGGTGGGACAGGAAGAGAAAAACTGTTTTTT. Amino acids: CASSQGGTGREKLFF.

This clonotype appeared a few times. The CDR3 DNA is TGTGCCAGCAGTTACGTACTAGCGGGGGGGCCGACCTACAATGAGCAGTTCTTC. It translates to CASSYVLAGGPTYNEQFF. The chain joins TRBV12-3 or TRBV12-4 to TRBJ2-1, with TRBD2 identical over 13 bases. The CDR3 contains 18 residues. With 4 bases clipped from V and 2 bases from J, the junction kept 8 bases outside the gene matches.

This clonotype has a handful of counts. The gene calls are TRBV5-1 and TRBJ2-1; no definite D call. Germline-derived CDR1 and CDR2 are SGHRS and YFSETQ. Trimming removed 0 bases at V and 6 bases at J, with 10 bases between. The CDR3 consists of 14 residues. Written as DNA, the CDR3 is TGCGCCAGCAGCTTGGCCTCCCCTGGCAATGAGCAGTTCTTC. Translation: CASSLASPGNEQFF.

V usage is TRBV20-1 and J usage is TRBJ2-1; 10 bases align to TRBD1. V dropped 6 bases and J dropped 8; count of bases not matched to a gene: 4. Per the germline V gene, CDR1 is DFQATT and CDR2 is SNEGSKA (reference sequence). The CDR3 is 12 residues long. The chain's CDR3 is CSAPGTGDEQFF. DNA of the CDR3: TGCAGTGCGCCGGGGACAGGGGATGAGCAGTTCTTC.

This clonotype showed up just a few times. The rearrangement uses TRBV18 and TRBJ2-1; D is perhaps TRBD2 (5 bases). Germline values: CDR1 KGHSH, CDR2 LQKENI. The CDR3 is 15 amino acids. Trimming left V 4 bases short and J 4 bases short, with 14 bases between. The CDR3 DNA sequence: TGTGCCAGCTCACGGGAGAAGTTGGGATACAATGAGCAGTTCTTC. Its translation: CASSREKLGYNEQFF.

The rearrangement joins TRBV21-1 to TRBJ1-6; TRBD1, the D gene given by the table, was not confirmed from the DNA. TRBV21-1 is an annotated pseudogene. The CDR3 is 21 residues long. CDR3 nucleotides: TGTGCCAGCAGCAAAGTCGAGCTGGGGGGGATCTTGAGCTCCTATAATTCACCCCTCCACTTT. Protein: CASSKVELGGILSSYNSPLHF.

This clonotype appeared a few times. The chain carries TRBV5-1 and TRBJ1-1; D uncertain. The germline CDR1 and CDR2 sequences are SGHRS and YFSETQ. The CDR3 consists of 14 residues. V was pared by 0 bases and J by 3 bases, with 9 bases between. The CDR3 reads CASSLAVGYTEAFF. CDR3 in DNA: TGCGCCAGCAGCTTGGCCGTGGGCTACACTGAAGCTTTCTTT.

J is TRBJ2-7 and V is TRBV25-1; perhaps TRBD2 as D (5 bases). Trimming pared 4 bases from V and 7 bases from J, leaving 8 bases between. Germline V gives CDR1 MGHDK, CDR2 SYGVNS. CDR3 length: 11 amino acids. The CDR3 protein is CASSVRGEQYF. For the CDR3, the DNA is TGTGCCAGCAGTGTCCGAGGGGAGCAGTACTTC.

In its sample, this clonotype was seen a few times. This chain uses TRBV7-8 with TRBJ1-5; maybe TRBD1 (5 bases). The V and J ends lost 5 bases and 9 bases respectively, with 17 bases between them. Germline values: CDR1 SGHVS, CDR2 FQNEAQ. The CDR3 is 14 amino acids. CDR3 loop: CASSAGRALWPQHF. CDR3 DNA: TGTGCCAGCAGCGCAGGGCGGGCTTTGTGGCCCCAGCATTTT.

The rearrangement joins TRBV7-2 to TRBJ2-1; 8 nucleotides match TRBD1. The CDR3 has 15 residues. Trimming removed 5 bases from V and 3 bases from J; junction bases left unmatched: 6. Germline CDR1 SGHTA, CDR2 FQGNSA. In DNA form, the CDR3 reads TGTGCCAGCAGCCCACGGACAGGGCGCTACAATGAGCAGTTCTTC. Translating it yields CASSPRTGRYNEQFF. Complete variable domain (other parts from reference TRBV7-2 and TRBJ2-1): GAGVSQSPSNKVTEKGKDVELRCDPISGHTALYWYRQSLGQGLEFLIYFQGNSAPDKSGLPSDRFSAERTGGSVSTLTIQRTQQEDSAVYLCASSPRTGRYNEQFFGPGTRLTVL.

The rearrangement links TRBV21-1 to TRBJ1-1. TRBV21-1 is classified as a pseudogene. This CDR3 is 15 amino acids long. The CDR3 region has the DNA TGTGCCAGCAGCAAAGTAAAGTGGCGGGACAGTGAAGCTTTCTTT. This encodes CASSKVKWRDSEAFF.

This clonotype was counted a few times. In DNA form, the CDR3 reads TGCGCCAGCAGCCAACTAGCGGGGGGGGTTAATGAGCAGTTCTTC. Encoded protein: CASSQLAGGVNEQFF. This chain uses TRBV4-1 with TRBJ2-1; TRBD2 matches 12 bases. The CDR3 totals 15 residues. V shed 2 bases and J 7 bases; nucleotides not matched to a gene: 3. Germline CDR1 is MGHRA and CDR2 is YSYEKL.

This clonotype was detected ten times or more. The rearrangement uses TRBV7-2 and TRBJ1-1; D unclear. From germline, CDR1 is SGHTA and CDR2 FQGNSA. V was pared by 1 base and J by 3 bases, with 3 bases between. The CDR3 is 12 residues long. The CDR3 DNA follows: TGTGCCAGCAGCTTAGGGTACACTGAAGCTTTCTTT. Its translation is CASSLGYTEAFF.